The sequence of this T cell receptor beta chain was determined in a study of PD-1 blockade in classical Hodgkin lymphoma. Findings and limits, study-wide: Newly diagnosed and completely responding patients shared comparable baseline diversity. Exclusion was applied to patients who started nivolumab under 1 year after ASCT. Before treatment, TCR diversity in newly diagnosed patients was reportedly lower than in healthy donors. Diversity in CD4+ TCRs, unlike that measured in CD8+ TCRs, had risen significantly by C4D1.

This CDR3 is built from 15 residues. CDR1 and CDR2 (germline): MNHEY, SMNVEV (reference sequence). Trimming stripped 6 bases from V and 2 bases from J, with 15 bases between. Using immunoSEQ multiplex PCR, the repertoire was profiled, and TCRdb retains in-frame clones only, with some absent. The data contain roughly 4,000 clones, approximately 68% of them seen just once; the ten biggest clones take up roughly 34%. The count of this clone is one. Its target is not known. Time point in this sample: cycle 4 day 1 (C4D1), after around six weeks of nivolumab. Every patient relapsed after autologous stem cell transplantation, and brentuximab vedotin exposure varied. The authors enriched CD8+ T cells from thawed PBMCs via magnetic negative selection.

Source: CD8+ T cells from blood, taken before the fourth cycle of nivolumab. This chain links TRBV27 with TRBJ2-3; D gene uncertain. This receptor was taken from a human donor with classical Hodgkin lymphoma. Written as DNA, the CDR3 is TGTGCCAGCAGAAGGGCCTCCCCGTACACAGATACGCAGTATTTT. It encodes CASRRASPYTDTQYF.